What follows are 30 T cell receptor beta chains derived from one specimen sequenced in a study of shared clonotypes between healthy human individuals. The assay was immunoSEQ multiplex PCR, and TCRdb's table has in-frame clones only and misses some. The sample includes 600,000 to 800,000 clones, roughly two thirds seen only once; the top ten take under 2%. What was sequenced was memory CD4+ T cells sorted from blood. As for subset: CD45RA-negative fraction. Source of these receptors: a woman between 25 and 40 years old in good health.

The V and J genes are TRBV5-1 and TRBJ1-3; 7 bases are shared with TRBD1. The CDR3 is made up of 20 amino acids. Per the germline V gene, CDR1 is SGHRS and CDR2 is YFSETQ. V was clipped by 3 bases and J by 3 bases; unmatched bases: 21. The CDR3 spells CASSSNPTGSTTSGGNTIYF. The CDR3 DNA is TGCGCCAGCAGCTCCAACCCGACAGGGTCTACAACCTCTGGTGGAAACACCATATATTTT. The full variable domain, completed using reference TRBV5-1 and TRBJ1-3, is KAGVTQTPRYLIKTRGQQVTLSCSPISGHRSVSWYQQTPGQGLQFLFEYFSETQRNKGNFPGRFSGRQFSNSRSEMNVSTLELGDSALYLCASSSNPTGSTTSGGNTIYFGEGSWLTVV.

This clone was seen more than once but under ten times. This sample includes further DNA sequences coding for the same CDR3. J is TRBJ2-1 and V is TRBV2; D uncertain. Trimming left V 6 bases short and J 0 bases short, with 6 bases between. The length of the CDR3 is 13 residues. CDR1 is SNHLY, CDR2 FYNNEI, per germline. CDR3 nucleotides: TGTGCCAGCAGCGGCGACTCCTACAATGAGCAGTTCTTC. Its protein product is CASSGDSYNEQFF.

V gene TRBV9 combines with J gene TRBJ2-1; D may match TRBD1 or TRBD2 (5 bases each). The CDR3 length is 16 residues. Trimming removed 6 bases from V and 1 base from J, with 17 bases in between. The germline V gene encodes CDR1 SGDLS and CDR2 YYNGEE. CDR3 sequence: CASTHLRDGSYNEQFF. The CDR3 bases are TGTGCCAGCACCCACCTCCGGGACGGGTCCTACAATGAGCAGTTCTTC.

The chain joins TRBV27 to TRBJ1-5; 9 bases line up with TRBD1. The CDR3 loop spans 15 amino acids. V lost 7 bases, J lost 6 bases, and 10 bases stayed unmatched. Looked up from germline, CDR1 is MNHEY and CDR2 is SMNVEV (reference sequence). CDR3 coding DNA: TGTGCCAGCACTCCGGGACAGGGACTGGGTCAGCCCCAGCATTTT. Its protein product is CASTPGQGLGQPQHF.

This clone was observed a single time. The V and J genes are TRBV6-5 and TRBJ2-7; 10 nucleotides match TRBD1. With V trimmed by 5 bases and J by 6 bases, 10 bases remained unmatched. The CDR3 runs to 15 residues. Germline V gene lookup returns CDR1 MNHEY and CDR2 SVGAGI. The CDR3 region has the DNA TGTGCCAGCAGTCGAACCGGGACAGGGGAGGGCGAGCAGTACTTC. Protein: CASSRTGTGEGEQYF.

This clone showed up many times. This chain connects TRBV6-1 to TRBJ1-4; D gene unclear. The V gene's germline CDR1 is MNHNS and CDR2 SASEGT. The CDR3 covers 14 residues. V was trimmed by 5 bases and J by 7 bases, leaving 14 bases between them. The CDR3: CASSLGPRTEKLFF. DNA for the CDR3: TGTGCCAGCAGTTTAGGCCCCCGGACTGAAAAACTGTTTTTT.

V gene TRBV23-1 combines with J gene TRBJ2-5; D uncertain. Gene TRBJ2-7 matches the end of the DNA better, so the J call may be wrong. TRBV23-1 counts as an open reading frame of uncertain function. CDR3 length equals 10 residues. The CDR3 region has the DNA TGCGCCAGCGTAAACTACGAGCAGTACTTC. Protein: CASVNYEQYF.

J is TRBJ1-4 and V is TRBV7-8, with 8 bases matching TRBD1. This CDR3 has 17 residues. The J segment lost 4 bases and the V segment lost 4 bases, leaving 11 bases of the junction unmatched. Per germline, CDR1 SGHVS and CDR2 FQNEAQ. The CDR3 sequence is CASSSNLPGQVNEKLFF. The CDR3 DNA sequence: TGTGCCAGCAGCTCCAACCTTCCGGGACAGGTTAATGAAAAACTGTTTTTT.

The J gene is TRBJ2-1, the V gene TRBV14; 7 nucleotides line up with TRBD2. The CDR3 extends over 18 amino acids. Germline CDR1 is SGHDN and CDR2 is FVKESK. With V trimmed by 0 bases and J by 10 bases, 18 bases remained unmatched. CDR3 amino acids: CASSQEEPGTTGGREQFF. The CDR3 DNA reads as TGTGCCAGCAGCCAAGAAGAGCCCGGGACTACGGGTGGTCGGGAGCAGTTCTTC.

This clone was counted a single time. The V gene is TRBV6-5, the J gene TRBJ2-7, with D tentatively TRBD1 or TRBD2 (5 bases each). V lost 2 bases and J 2 bases, leaving 10 bases between the germline ends. The germline CDR1 and CDR2 sequences are MNHEY and SVGAGI. CDR3 length: 14 residues. CDR3 region: CASSYGGTPYEQYF. In nucleotides, the CDR3 is TGTGCCAGCAGTTACGGTGGGACCCCCTACGAGCAGTACTTC.

V and J are TRBV5-4 and TRBJ2-2; D gene unclear. This CDR3 contains 12 residues. The germline V gene has CDR1 SGHNT and CDR2 YYREEE (reference sequence). Trimming cost V 1 base and J 6 bases, with 4 bases left between them. DNA for the CDR3: TGTGCCAGCAGCTTGCAGTCCGGGGAGCTGTTTTTT. Amino acids: CASSLQSGELFF.

CDR3 amino acids: CASSQNGQGGHEQYF. DNA of the CDR3: TGTGCCAGCAGCCAAAATGGACAGGGCGGCCACGAGCAGTACTTC. The chain recombines TRBV4-2 with TRBJ2-5; 8 bases are a match to TRBD1. The end of the DNA is better explained by TRBJ2-7, so the J call may be wrong. From germline, CDR1 is LGHNA and CDR2 YNFKEQ. This CDR3 has 15 residues.

This clone was recorded a few times. The genes are TRBV19 and TRBJ1-1; tentatively, D is TRBD1 (6 bases). The CDR3 sequence is 13 residues long. Germline values: CDR1 LNHDA, CDR2 SQIVND (reference sequence). The V end lost 5 bases, the J end lost 4 bases, and 11 bases lay between the germline ends. The CDR3 DNA follows: TGTGCCAGTAGTTCCGGACAGCTCACTGAAGCTTTCTTT. This gives the protein CASSSGQLTEAFF.

The chain joins TRBV28 to TRBJ1-2; no definite D call. Germline V lookup: CDR1 MDHEN, CDR2 SYDVKM. CDR3 length: 13 amino acids. V was clipped by 2 bases and J by 3 bases, with 7 bases between them. CDR3 DNA sequence: TGTGCCAGCAGTTTAACGTTGGACTATGGCTACACCTTC. It codes for CASSLTLDYGYTF.

This clone was seen a handful of times. A read error may account for a junction end that differs from germline. The chain carries TRBV7-2 and TRBJ1-1; D is ambiguous. This CDR3 spans 15 amino acids. The germline V gene encodes CDR1 SGHTA and CDR2 FQGNSA. The CDR3 reads CASSLAAVIDTEAFF. DNA for the CDR3: TGTGCCAGCAGCCTAGCTGCGGTAATAGACACTGAAGCTTTCTTT.

The chain has TRBV19 and TRBJ1-5; D might be TRBD1 (5 bases). The CDR3 contains 15 residues. The V gene's germline CDR1 is LNHDA and CDR2 SQIVND (reference sequence). With 4 bases removed from V and 0 bases from J, the gap between germline ends came to 10 bases. The CDR3 coding sequence is TGTGCCAGTAGTACAGGGACCCTTAGCAATCAGCCCCAGCATTTT. Translating gives CASSTGTLSNQPQHF.

The chain is built from TRBV5-1 and TRBJ2-7; D not resolved. Germline CDR1 SGHRS, CDR2 YFSETQ. V was clipped by 0 bases and J by 2 bases, with 9 bases between them. The CDR3 spans 14 residues. CDR3 sequence: CASSLDGRTYEQYF. The CDR3 DNA reads as TGCGCCAGCAGCTTGGACGGCAGAACCTACGAGCAGTACTTC.

The chain uses TRBV28 and TRBJ1-1, with 7 bases that match TRBD1. The CDR3 runs to 13 residues. V was pared by 10 bases and J by 1 base, with 6 bases of the junction left unmatched. Germline assignment: CDR1 MDHEN and CDR2 SYDVKM. The CDR3 nucleotides read TGTGCCACCACCGGGACAGAGAACACTGAAGCTTTCTTT. Encoded protein: CATTGTENTEAFF.

The chain links TRBV7-8 to TRBJ2-3, with D maybe TRBD1 (5 bases). CDR3 size: 18 residues. The germline CDR1 and CDR2 sequences are SGHVS and FQNEAQ. Trimming left V 4 bases short and J 0 bases short, with 20 bases between. The CDR3 protein is CASSSGSYMVSSTDTQYF. CDR3 nucleotides: TGTGCCAGCAGCTCAGGGTCCTACATGGTTTCTAGCACAGATACGCAGTATTTT.

The chain uses TRBV4-1 and TRBJ2-1; tentative D call: TRBD2 (7 bases). The V end was cut by 1 base, the J end by 9 bases, with 13 bases between. Germline assignment: CDR1 MGHRA and CDR2 YSYEKL. The CDR3 is made up of 14 amino acids. DNA of the CDR3: TGCGCCAGCAGCCAAGTTGGGCGGGGGCCTGAGCAGTTCTTC. Its protein product is CASSQVGRGPEQFF.

This clone appeared once. A clone one base away is much larger, so this may be a read error. The chain carries TRBV6-6 and TRBJ2-2; no definite D call. Trimming shortened V by 0 bases and J by 0 bases, and 2 bases separated the two germline ends. The CDR3 is made up of 14 amino acids. Germline-derived CDR1 and CDR2 are MNHNY and SVGAGI (reference sequence). DNA of the CDR3: TGTGCCAGCAGTTACTCGACGAACACCGGGGAGCTGTTTTTT. This gives the protein CASSYSTNTGELFF.

This clone was detected once. Here the CDR3 reads CASSQPGGQGAHEQYF. DNA for the CDR3: TGCGCCAGCAGCCAGCCGGGGGGACAGGGGGCCCACGAGCAGTACTTC. This rearrangement joins TRBV4-1 to TRBJ2-7; 12 positions agree with TRBD1. The ends lost 3 bases at V and 5 bases at J; junction bases unmatched: 8. This CDR3 region has 16 residues. Germline CDR1 is MGHRA and CDR2 is YSYEKL.

This clone was detected ten times or more. This chain connects TRBV6-5 to TRBJ1-2; 8 positions agree with TRBD1. With V trimmed by 0 bases and J by 8 bases, 11 bases remained unmatched. The CDR3 totals 16 residues. The V gene's germline CDR1 is MNHEY and CDR2 SVGAGI. CDR3 loop: CASSYSTTGGDGGYTF. The CDR3 DNA follows: TGTGCCAGCAGTTACTCGACAACAGGGGGGGACGGCGGCTACACCTTC.

The chain employs TRBV6-1 and TRBJ2-3; D not certain. Deletions cut 4 bases from V and 2 bases from J, with 10 bases between. This CDR3 has 14 residues. CDR1 MNHNS and CDR2 SASEGT come from the germline V gene. The CDR3 coding sequence is TGTGCCAGCAGTGTCTTGGGTGACACAGATACGCAGTATTTT. Encoded protein: CASSVLGDTDTQYF.

This chain links TRBV2 with TRBJ2-1; D is ambiguous. Trimming shortened V by 7 bases and J by 0 bases, and 7 bases separated the two germline ends. This CDR3 contains 13 residues. Germline assignment: CDR1 SNHLY and CDR2 FYNNEI. This CDR3 reads CASKESSYNEQFF. CDR3 DNA: TGTGCCAGCAAAGAGAGCTCCTACAATGAGCAGTTCTTC.

The chain links TRBV27 to TRBJ2-3; 9 nucleotides align to TRBD2. The germline V gene encodes CDR1 MNHEY and CDR2 SMNVEV (reference sequence). The CDR3 runs 16 residues. The J segment lost 8 bases and the V segment lost 2 bases, leaving 11 bases of the junction unmatched. Here the CDR3 DNA reads TGTGCCAGCAGTTTAACTCTAGCGGGAAATGGTGGTACGCAGTATTTT. This translates into CASSLTLAGNGGTQYF.

This clone was seen a few times. The chain uses TRBV19 and TRBJ2-1, with 8 bases matching TRBD2. CDR1 and CDR2 from the germline V gene are LNHDA and SQIVND (reference sequence). The CDR3 spans 14 residues. The ends lost 7 bases at V and 5 bases at J; junction bases unmatched: 7. The CDR3 bases are TGTGCCAGTAATCCTAGCGGGTCAAACAATGAGCAGTTCTTC. This encodes CASNPSGSNNEQFF.

V is TRBV7-9 and J is TRBJ2-1; D might be TRBD1 (6 bases). The V gene lost 4 bases and the J gene lost 5 bases, with 15 bases spanning the gap. Germline CDR1 and CDR2: SEHNR and FQNEAQ (reference sequence). The CDR3 runs 15 residues. CDR3 loop: CASSSRRQVNNEQFF. The CDR3 coding sequence is TGTGCCAGCAGCTCGCGCCGACAGGTGAACAATGAGCAGTTCTTC.

The chain is built from TRBV6-5 and TRBJ2-5; 13 bases map to TRBD2. Per germline, CDR1 MNHEY and CDR2 SVGAGI. This CDR3 contains 16 residues. V shed 2 bases, J shed 5 bases, and the junction held 5 bases outside the gene matches. The CDR3 DNA is TGTGCCAGCAGTTACACTAGCGGGAGGGCCTTTGAGACCCAGTACTTC. Translation gives CASSYTSGRAFETQYF.

This CDR3 is CASSLPGQENYGYTF. CDR3 DNA: TGTGCCAGCAGCTTGCCGGGACAGGAGAACTATGGCTACACCTTC. V is TRBV7-9 and J is TRBJ1-2, with 8 nucleotides matching TRBD1. Germline V gives CDR1 SEHNR, CDR2 FQNEAQ (reference sequence). The V segment lost 3 bases and the J segment 2 bases; nucleotides outside the gene matches: 5. The CDR3 totals 15 residues.